The next 28 T cell receptor beta chains were all read from a single sample in a study of T cells in Graves' hyperthyroidism and ophthalmopathy. RNA transcripts provided the source from which TCR beta CDR3 regions were amplified. The study used the HTBI primer set for a first-round RT-PCR of the TCR CDR3. TCRdb analysed the multiplex PCR reads with MiXCR anew, one entry per CDR3 protein. The profile shows some 350,000 distinct CDR3 sequences, 15% to 19% of them singletons. The sample consisted of blood. The receptor source for this set is a woman aged 18-30 years with Graves' hyperthyroidism that later progressed to Graves' ophthalmopathy.

The chain combines TRBV5-1 with TRBJ1-2, with 11 bases matching TRBD1. V trimming: 4 bases; J trimming: 5 bases; junction bases outside the gene matches: 7. The CDR3 contains 15 residues. CDR1 is SGHRS and CDR2 is YFSETQ in the germline V gene. CDR3 amino acids: CASSNGQGAGYGYTF. DNA for the CDR3: TGCGCCAGCAGCAATGGACAGGGGGCCGGATATGGCTACACCTTC.

The chain employs TRBV19 and TRBJ1-5, with 8 positions matching TRBD1. The J segment lost 0 bases and the V segment lost 5 bases, leaving 12 bases of the junction unmatched. CDR1 is LNHDA, CDR2 SQIVND, per germline (reference sequence). This CDR3 spans 18 amino acids. The chain's CDR3 is CASSSQGARGDSNQPQHF. CDR3 nucleotides: TGTGCCAGTAGTTCCCAGGGGGCGCGGGGGGATAGCAATCAGCCCCAGCATTTT.

This clonotype was seen many times. This rearrangement joins TRBV2 to TRBJ2-7; TRBD2 might be the D (6 bases). There are 17 residues in the CDR3. Germline lookup yields CDR1 SNHLY and CDR2 FYNNEI. Trimming shortened V by 0 bases and J by 2 bases, and 17 bases separated the two germline ends. As DNA, the CDR3 is TGTGCCAGCAGTGAAGCTGGGGACTCGATCTTTCCCTACGAGCAGTACTTC. The encoded protein is CASSEAGDSIFPYEQYF.

Ten or more counts support this clonotype. This chain joins TRBV11-2 and TRBJ2-2; possibly TRBD2 for D (7 bases). The CDR3 spans 18 residues. V lost 4 bases and J lost 1, with 19 bases in between. Germline assignment: CDR1 SGHAT and CDR2 FQNNGV. CDR3 bases: TGTGCCAGCAGCTCCTTAGGGGGGGGCTGGAAGAACACCGGGGAGCTGTTTTTT. This gives the protein CASSSLGGGWKNTGELFF.

This clonotype has ten or more counts. This chain connects TRBV12-3 or TRBV12-4 to TRBJ2-1; tentative D call: TRBD1 (5 bases). V was shortened by 7 bases and J by 7 bases, with 11 bases between the two germline ends. CDR3 size: 12 residues. As DNA, the CDR3 is TGTGCCAGCATGGGGCAGTGGAATGAGCAGTTCTTC. Protein: CASMGQWNEQFF.

The sample holds a few counts of this clonotype. This chain joins TRBV6-2 or TRBV6-3 and TRBJ2-7; 9 positions match TRBD2. This CDR3 spans 16 amino acids. Looked up from germline, CDR1 is MNHEY and CDR2 is SVGEGT. After removal of 6 bases from V and 7 bases from J, the junction contained 16 bases not matched to a gene. CDR3 nucleotides: TGTGCCAGCAGCCTAAGGGTGGGGGCTAGCGGGAAGGAGCAGTACTTC. Protein product: CASSLRVGASGKEQYF.

The CDR3, as DNA: TGTGCCAGCAGCCAGGGACTAGCGGAGGCCTACGAGCAGTACTTC. Translation gives CASSQGLAEAYEQYF. This chain links TRBV4-2 with TRBJ2-7, with 11 bases aligning to TRBD2. Per the germline V gene, CDR1 is LGHNA and CDR2 is YNFKEQ. CDR3 length: 15 residues. The trim removed 3 bases at V and 2 bases at J, leaving 3 bases unmatched.

This clonotype showed up just a few times. This sequence joins TRBV5-1 and TRBJ2-1, with no clear D. This CDR3 has 15 amino acids. Germline V gene lookup returns CDR1 SGHRS and CDR2 YFSETQ. The germline V and J ends were trimmed by 4 bases and 1 base, with 12 bases remaining between them. The CDR3 DNA is TGCGCCAGCAGCCTTACGGGTGATTCCTACAATGAGCAGTTCTTC. As protein: CASSLTGDSYNEQFF.

This clonotype was counted at least ten times. The chain recombines TRBV28 with TRBJ2-1; 11 bases line up with TRBD2. This CDR3 spans 16 amino acids. V lost 5 bases and J lost 6; bases outside the gene matches: 9. The V gene's germline CDR1 is MDHEN and CDR2 SYDVKM. CDR3: CASSLPLAGGANEQFF. CDR3 in DNA: TGTGCCAGCAGTCTCCCATTAGCGGGAGGGGCCAATGAGCAGTTCTTC.

About this clonotype itself: A read error is possible here, since a much larger clone lies one base away. This chain uses TRBV6-1 with TRBJ2-7; 8 bases agree with TRBD2. Germline V gene data show CDR1 as MNHNS and CDR2 as SASEGT. CDR3 size: 14 residues. The CDR3 DNA reads TGTTCCACAGCCAGGGCGGGAGGCCAGTACGGGCAGTACTTC. Amino acid sequence: CSTARAGGQYGQYF.

In DNA form, the CDR3 reads TGTGCCAGCAGTGAATTCCAGGACAGGGCGGATTCACCCCTCCACTTT. This gives the protein CASSEFQDRADSPLHF. This chain links TRBV25-1 with TRBJ1-6; TRBD1 matches at 8 bases. CDR1 is MGHDK, CDR2 SYGVNS, per germline. The CDR3 consists of 16 residues. V dropped 1 base and J dropped 8; count of bases not matched to a gene: 7.

A note on this clonotype: This could be a read error, since a much larger clone is one nucleotide away. The rearrangement links TRBV4-1 to TRBJ2-7; 8 bases are a match to TRBD2. The length of the CDR3 is 16 residues. Germline V gives CDR1 MGHRA, CDR2 YSYEKL. V gave up 8 bases and J gave up 2 bases; unmatched junction bases: 14. The CDR3, as DNA: TGCGCCAGCGGCCGCCTGGGACTAGTACCTACCTACGAGCAGTACTTC. It is translated as CASGRLGLVPTYEQYF.

This clonotype was recorded at least ten times. This chain connects TRBV27 to TRBJ2-1, with D possibly being TRBD1 or TRBD2 (5 bases each). Germline V gene sequence: CDR1 MNHEY, CDR2 SMNVEV (reference sequence). V lost 4 bases, J lost 6 bases, and 16 bases lay in between. The CDR3 loop spans 15 amino acids. CDR3 sequence reads: CASSSRGHLFNEQFF. The CDR3 DNA reads as TGTGCCAGCAGTTCGAGGGGTCACCTCTTCAATGAGCAGTTCTTC.

This clonotype was counted many times. The V call is TRBV27, the J call TRBJ2-2; D is ambiguous. Deletions cut 5 bases from V and 8 bases from J, with 15 bases between. The CDR3 extends over 14 amino acids. Per germline, CDR1 MNHEY and CDR2 SMNVEV (reference sequence). The CDR3, as DNA: TGTGCCAGCAGTCCCCAGACCTCGTCAGGGGAGCTGTTTTTT. The encoded protein is CASSPQTSSGELFF.

In this sample, this clonotype turned up many times. The DNA of the CDR3 is TGTGCCAGCAGGGGAATCGGACAGGGAGATACGCAGTATTTT. Its translation is CASRGIGQGDTQYF. J is TRBJ2-3 and V is TRBV6-2 or TRBV6-3; 8 nucleotides agree with TRBD1. This CDR3 spans 14 amino acids. V dropped 6 bases and J dropped 5; count of bases not matched to a gene: 7. Germline V gene data show CDR1 as MNHEY and CDR2 as SVGEGT.

This clonotype was observed at least ten times. This sequence joins TRBV20-1 and TRBJ2-5; a possible D gene is TRBD2 (7 bases). CDR3 length: 14 amino acids. Trimming left V 4 bases short and J 5 bases short, with 17 bases between. Germline V gene lookup returns CDR1 DFQATT and CDR2 SNEGSKA (reference sequence). The CDR3 nucleotides are TGCAGTGCTACCACCCCACAGGGAGGGGAGACCCAGTACTTC. This sequence encodes CSATTPQGGETQYF.

In this sample, this clonotype turned up many times. The chain couples TRBV2 to TRBJ2-3; D ambiguous. This CDR3 has 15 amino acids. Germline V CDR1 and CDR2: SNHLY, FYNNEI. Trimming stripped 6 bases from V and 2 bases from J, with 15 bases between. CDR3 loop: CASRMILTPTDTQYF. In DNA, the CDR3 is TGTGCCAGCAGGATGATCCTAACCCCCACAGATACGCAGTATTTT.

V and J are TRBV20-1 and TRBJ2-5; tentatively, D is TRBD1 or TRBD2 (7 bases each). CDR1 is DFQATT, CDR2 SNEGSKA, per germline (reference sequence). This CDR3 spans 14 amino acids. The CDR3 here is CTHSQGGGQETQYF. DNA for the CDR3: TGCACTCACTCGCAGGGGGGGGGCCAAGAGACCCAGTACTTC.

Remarks on this clonotype: This may arise from a read error, as a much more abundant clone is one base away. The chain links TRBV18 to TRBJ2-3; TRBD1 aligns across 7 bases. Germline V CDR1 and CDR2: KGHSH, LQKENI. The CDR3 loop spans 15 amino acids. DNA of the CDR3: TGTGCCAGCTCACCAGAGACAGGGTACACAGATACGCACTATTTT. Encoded protein: CASSPETGYTDTHYF.

This clonotype was found many times. This chain uses TRBV20-1 with TRBJ2-6; 7 bases line up with TRBD1. Germline V gene lookup returns CDR1 DFQATT and CDR2 SNEGSKA (reference sequence). V shed 0 bases, J shed 4 bases, and the junction held 6 bases outside the gene matches. CDR3 length equals 16 residues. As DNA, the CDR3 is TGCAGTGCTAGAGACGCGACAGGGACCGGGGCCAACGTCCTGACTTTC. It translates to CSARDATGTGANVLTF.

This clonotype showed up many times. V usage is TRBV12-3 or TRBV12-4 and J usage is TRBJ2-5, with D perhaps matching TRBD1 or TRBD2 (5 bases each). CDR3 size: 13 residues. With 6 bases removed from V and 5 bases from J, the gap between germline ends came to 13 bases. The chain's CDR3 is CASSPDGGETQYF. The CDR3 region has the DNA TGTGCCAGCAGCCCCGATGGGGGTGAGACCCAGTACTTC.

This clonotype was detected only a few times. The gene calls are TRBV4-2 and TRBJ2-7; 7 bases are shared with TRBD1. The junction had 5 bases not matched to a gene; V was cut back by 0 bases and J by 3 bases. The CDR3 contains 15 residues. CDR1 LGHNA and CDR2 YNFKEQ come from the germline V gene. CDR3 nucleotides: TGTGCCAGCAGCCAAGAAGAGGGGGCTTACTACGAGCAGTACTTC. The encoded protein is CASSQEEGAYYEQYF.

This clonotype was counted ten times or more. The chain links TRBV28 to TRBJ2-5; D gene ambiguous. CDR3 length: 13 residues. The V end lost 1 base, the J end lost 2 bases, and 5 bases lay between the germline ends. The V gene's germline CDR1 is MDHEN and CDR2 SYDVKM. The DNA of the CDR3 is TGTGCCAGCAGTTTATTAGATCAAGAGACCCAGTACTTC. Amino acids: CASSLLDQETQYF.

The J gene is TRBJ2-6, the V gene TRBV7-9, with 7 bases aligning to TRBD1. This CDR3 spans 19 amino acids. The ends lost 2 bases at V and 1 base at J; junction bases unmatched: 11. Germline CDR1 is SEHNR and CDR2 is FQNEAQ (reference sequence). The CDR3 protein is CASSLTRTGAPSGANVLTF. In DNA, the CDR3 is TGTGCCAGCAGCTTAACCCGAACAGGGGCCCCGTCTGGGGCCAACGTCCTGACTTTC.

The CDR3: CSAGGVRGRANSPLHF. CDR3 DNA: TGCAGTGCGGGGGGCGTTCGGGGTAGGGCCAATTCACCCCTCCACTTT. The chain uses TRBV20-1 and TRBJ1-6; D may be TRBD1 (6 bases). This CDR3 has 16 amino acids. The germline V gene has CDR1 DFQATT and CDR2 SNEGSKA (reference sequence). V was cut by 6 bases and J by 7 bases, with 22 bases left in between.

The gene calls are TRBV6-5 and TRBJ2-1; D is possibly TRBD1 (5 bases). Trimming stripped 2 bases from V and 5 bases from J, with 13 bases between. CDR1 is MNHEY and CDR2 is SVGAGI in the germline V gene. The CDR3 length is 15 residues. The CDR3 bases are TGTGCCAGCAGTTACCTAGGGGCCACCGACAATGAGCAGTTCTTC. Encoded protein: CASSYLGATDNEQFF.

This chain joins TRBV5-1 and TRBJ1-2; TRBD1 aligns across 8 bases. The CDR3 has 13 residues. Looked up from germline, CDR1 is SGHRS and CDR2 is YFSETQ. V was pared by 2 bases and J by 5 bases, with 2 bases of the junction left unmatched. The CDR3 is CASSFGTGYGYTF. CDR3 in DNA: TGCGCCAGCAGCTTCGGGACAGGATATGGCTACACCTTC.

The sample holds many counts of this clonotype. DNA of the CDR3: TGCGCCAGCAGCTTGGTTCCAGGGACGAACACTGAAGCTTTCTTT. The encoded protein is CASSLVPGTNTEAFF. The rearrangement links TRBV5-1 to TRBJ1-1; the D gene is possibly TRBD1 (5 bases). Trimming left V 0 bases short and J 1 base short, with 10 bases between. This CDR3 is built from 15 residues. Germline values: CDR1 SGHRS, CDR2 YFSETQ. Looking up the rest from reference TRBV5-1 and TRBJ1-1 gives the full variable domain: KAGVTQTPRYLIKTRGQQVTLSCSPISGHRSVSWYQQTPGQGLQFLFEYFSETQRNKGNFPGRFSGRQFSNSRSEMNVSTLELGDSALYLCASSLVPGTNTEAFFGQGTRLTVV.